The clone carrying this TCR beta chain occurred a few times. Construction of the TCRbeta library involved unique molecular identifiers. Each CDR3 protein gets one entry after TCRdb re-called the PCR reads with MiXCR. The sample has hundreds of thousands of distinct CDR3 sequences, over 10% seen once. This entry comes from a study of T-cell reconstitution after alpha-beta-depleted transplantation in children. The V gene lost 7 bases and the J gene lost 3 bases, with 13 bases spanning the gap. The CDR3 consists of 14 residues. The sequenced sample was PBMCs, obtained before TCRalphabeta/CD19-depleted stem cell transplant. V is TRBV12-3 or TRBV12-4 and J is TRBJ2-1; no reliable D call. The sequence came from a girl aged 2-10 years with congenital amegakaryocytic thrombocytopenia, due to receive a stem cell transplant. CDR3 amino acids: CASTPKNDYNEQFF. The CDR3 bases are TGTGCCAGCACCCCAAAAAACGACTACAATGAGCAGTTCTTC.